Listed here are 30 T cell receptor beta chains from one sample, sequenced in a study of OX40 agonist ivuxolimab in advanced cancers. Profiling relied on immunoSEQ multiplex PCR, and the TCRdb table lists in-frame clones only, not all of them. Here the sample spans about 48,000 clones, about four fifths being singletons. This specimen consisted of CD4+ or CD8+ T cells sorted from blood, obtained in a trial of the OX40 agonist ivuxolimab. Receptors originate from an adult with an advanced solid tumor such as melanoma, head and neck, liver or kidney cancer.

The chain couples TRBV4-3 to TRBJ2-2; D may correspond to TRBD1 or TRBD2 (5 bases each). CDR3 size: 17 residues. V was pared by 2 bases and J by 3 bases, with 16 bases between. The V gene's germline CDR1 is LGHNA and CDR2 YSLEER. For the CDR3, the DNA is TGCGCCAGCAGCCAATTTTTTTTGGGGGAACACACCGGGGAGCTGTTTTTT. It codes for CASSQFFLGEHTGELFF.

The gene calls are TRBV4-3 and TRBJ1-4, with D uncertain. Germline assignment: CDR1 LGHNA and CDR2 YSLEER. The CDR3 extends over 15 amino acids. V lost 0 bases and J 8 bases, leaving 13 bases between the germline ends. The CDR3 is CASSQDSRVEEKLFF. The CDR3 bases are TGCGCCAGCAGCCAAGATAGTAGGGTAGAAGAAAAACTGTTTTTT.

The J gene is TRBJ2-7, the V gene TRBV7-9; a possible D gene is TRBD2 (5 bases). V lost 5 bases to trimming and J lost 0 bases, with 11 bases between them. Germline assignment: CDR1 SEHNR and CDR2 FQNEAQ (reference sequence). CDR3 length equals 14 residues. This CDR3 is CASSVLGSSYEQYF. In DNA form, the CDR3 reads TGTGCCAGCAGCGTACTAGGGAGCTCCTACGAGCAGTACTTC.

This clone has just one count. The CDR3 DNA is TGTGCCAGCAGTTACTCGACAGGGTGGTCTGCCACTGAAGCTTTCTTT. It specifies CASSYSTGWSATEAFF. This chain connects TRBV6-5 to TRBJ1-1, with 7 bases fitting TRBD1. The CDR3 is 16 amino acids. Per germline, CDR1 MNHEY and CDR2 SVGAGI. Losses at the gene ends were 0 bases for V and 4 bases for J; bases not matched to a gene: 8.

The DNA for the CDR3 is TGTGCCAGCAGACCCAGGACTAGCGGGGGGCACAATGAGCAGTTCTTC. This translates into CASRPRTSGGHNEQFF. The chain employs TRBV2 and TRBJ2-1, with TRBD2 matching 14 bases. The CDR3 contains 16 residues. The V gene end was trimmed by 6 bases and the J gene end by 5 bases; junction bases not matched to a gene: 6. Germline values: CDR1 SNHLY, CDR2 FYNNEI.

The chain combines TRBV5-4 with TRBJ2-5; D is possibly TRBD2 (5 bases). Germline values: CDR1 SGHNT, CDR2 YYREEE (reference sequence). The V and J ends lost 4 bases and 9 bases respectively, with 10 bases between them. The length of the CDR3 is 11 residues. The CDR3 DNA reads as TGTGCCAGCAGCGCAGGCGGGCCCCAGTACTTC. Its protein is CASSAGGPQYF.

The gene calls are TRBV10-3 and TRBJ1-2; D ambiguous. The V and J ends lost 5 bases and 4 bases respectively, with 11 bases between them. CDR1 is ENHRY, CDR2 SYGVKD, per germline. This CDR3 contains 13 residues. DNA for the CDR3: TGTGCCATCAGTCATGAGACAAGCTATGGCTACACCTTC. This encodes CAISHETSYGYTF.

Notes on this clone: Mismatch with germline at one junction end may stem from a read error. The rearrangement uses TRBV10-2 and TRBJ1-2, with 7 bases fitting TRBD1. This CDR3 has 12 amino acids. Germline V gene sequence: CDR1 WSHSY, CDR2 SAAADI. The chain's CDR3 is CASSEGGQSPIF. The CDR3, as DNA: TGCGCCAGCAGTGAAGGGGGCCAATCTCCGATTTTC.

The rearrangement joins TRBV30 to TRBJ1-4, with TRBD1 matching 10 bases. Trimming cost V 2 bases and J 8 bases; bases outside gene matches: 5. CDR1 and CDR2 (germline): GTSNPN, SVGIG (reference sequence). The length of the CDR3 is 14 residues. The DNA for the CDR3 is TGTGCCTGGAGTAGAGGGGGACAGGGGGAAAAACTGTTTTTT. It encodes CAWSRGGQGEKLFF.

With regard to this clone: A read error may produce the germline difference seen at one junction end. The chain couples TRBV7-2 to TRBJ2-1; D possibly matches TRBD1 or TRBD2 (5 bases each). Germline CDR1 and CDR2: SGHTA and FQGNSA. The CDR3 spans 14 residues. This CDR3 reads CASNLGTPLGEQFF. CDR3 nucleotide sequence: TGTGCCAGCAACTTAGGGACCCCCCTCGGTGAGCAGTTCTTC. Full variable domain (outside the CDR3, taken from reference TRBV7-2 and TRBJ2-1): GAGVSQSPSNKVTEKGKDVELRCDPISGHTALYWYRQSLGQGLEFLIYFQGNSAPDKSGLPSDRFSAERTGGSVSTLTIQRTQQEDSAVYLCASNLGTPLGEQFFGPGTRLTVL.

This clone was found once. The chain combines TRBV5-1 with TRBJ2-1; D remains unclear. The CDR3 consists of 15 residues. Germline values: CDR1 SGHRS, CDR2 YFSETQ. Trimming shortened V by 2 bases and J by 3 bases, and 12 bases separated the two germline ends. CDR3 protein: CASSFSGIRYNEQFF. The CDR3 nucleotides are TGCGCCAGCAGCTTCTCGGGTATACGCTACAATGAGCAGTTCTTC.

There are a few counts of this clone. Other DNA sequences from this sample encode an identical CDR3 as well. V usage is TRBV2 and J usage is TRBJ2-5; 7 bases fit TRBD1. CDR1 and CDR2 (germline): SNHLY, FYNNEI. The CDR3 is 15 amino acids. Trimming removed 5 bases from V and 1 base from J; junction bases left unmatched: 7. CDR3 protein: CASSSTGVFQETQYF. The CDR3 nucleotides are TGTGCCAGCAGTAGTACAGGGGTCTTCCAAGAGACCCAGTACTTC.

The rearrangement links TRBV6-1 to TRBJ2-1, with no clear D. V was cut by 8 bases and J by 0 bases, with 11 bases left in between. CDR1 and CDR2 from the germline V gene are MNHNS and SASEGT. This CDR3 is 14 amino acids long. The chain's CDR3 is CASHPSPSYNEQFF. The CDR3 DNA reads TGTGCCAGCCACCCGAGCCCCTCCTACAATGAGCAGTTCTTC.

The chain employs TRBV19 and TRBJ2-2; D remains ambiguous. Trimming removed 2 bases from V and 5 bases from J, with 3 bases in between. The germline V gene encodes CDR1 LNHDA and CDR2 SQIVND (reference sequence). This CDR3 is built from 12 residues. The CDR3 nucleotides read TGTGCCAGTAGTATATGGACCGGGGAGCTGTTTTTT. As protein: CASSIWTGELFF.

The V gene is TRBV10-3, the J gene TRBJ2-7; D might be TRBD1 (6 bases). CDR1 and CDR2 from the germline V gene are ENHRY and SYGVKD. V dropped 4 bases and J dropped 0 bases, with 13 bases sitting between them. The CDR3 length is 15 residues. The CDR3 DNA reads as TGTGCCATCAGTGGACGACAGGATAGCTCCTACGAGCAGTACTTC. Protein sequence: CAISGRQDSSYEQYF.

CDR3 in amino acids: CASSLGQGKARNEQYF. The CDR3 nucleotides are TGTGCCAGCAGCTTGGGCCAGGGGAAGGCTAGGAACGAGCAGTACTTC. The rearrangement links TRBV7-2 to TRBJ2-7, with D possibly TRBD1 on 6 matching bases. Trimming stripped 3 bases from V and 5 bases from J, with 20 bases between. The CDR3 is made up of 16 amino acids. Germline-derived CDR1 and CDR2 are SGHTA and FQGNSA.

J is TRBJ1-6 and V is TRBV18; the match to TRBD1 covers 11 bases. The V gene end was trimmed by 6 bases and the J gene end by 10 bases; junction bases not matched to a gene: 17. CDR3 length equals 18 residues. Germline values: CDR1 KGHSH, CDR2 LQKENI. The CDR3 protein is CASSLGGVGQGARSPLHF. DNA for the CDR3: TGTGCCAGCTCCCTCGGCGGCGTAGGACAGGGGGCGAGGTCACCCCTCCACTTT.

This sequence joins TRBV5-1 and TRBJ1-2; D is perhaps TRBD1 (5 bases). Trimming removed 0 bases at V and 2 bases at J, with 11 bases between. Germline CDR1 reads SGHRS; CDR2 reads YFSETQ. The CDR3 sequence is 15 residues long. DNA of the CDR3: TGCGCCAGCAGCTTGGTGGGGGACCTGAACTATGGCTACACCTTC. Its protein product is CASSLVGDLNYGYTF. The whole variable domain, remainder taken from reference TRBV5-1 and TRBJ1-2, is KAGVTQTPRYLIKTRGQQVTLSCSPISGHRSVSWYQQTPGQGLQFLFEYFSETQRNKGNFPGRFSGRQFSNSRSEMNVSTLELGDSALYLCASSLVGDLNYGYTFGSGTRLTVV.

V usage is TRBV6-5 and J usage is TRBJ1-1; possibly TRBD1 for D (5 bases). The CDR3 extends over 14 amino acids. Trimming took 5 bases from V and 4 from J, leaving 14 bases between them. Germline values: CDR1 MNHEY, CDR2 SVGAGI. CDR3 coding DNA: TGTGCCAGCAGTCGTACTCAGGGTGCCACTGAAGCTTTCTTT. This gives the protein CASSRTQGATEAFF.

The chain joins TRBV9 to TRBJ2-7; the D call may be TRBD1 or TRBD2 (5 bases each). The CDR3 runs to 15 residues. V was pared by 0 bases and J by 3 bases, with 13 bases between. Germline CDR1 is SGDLS and CDR2 is YYNGEE. CDR3 sequence: CASSVGVGGVYEQYF. DNA for the CDR3: TGTGCCAGCAGCGTAGGAGTTGGGGGAGTCTACGAGCAGTACTTC. The full variable domain, its missing parts supplied by reference TRBV9 and TRBJ2-7, is DSGVTQTPKHLITATGQRVTLRCSPRSGDLSVYWYQQSLDQGLQFLIQYYNGEERAKGNILERFSAQQFPDLHSELNLSSLELGDSALYFCASSVGVGGVYEQYFGPGTRLTVT.

The gene calls are TRBV10-3 and TRBJ1-6; 7 nucleotides line up with TRBD1. The CDR3 is 14 amino acids. Germline assignment: CDR1 ENHRY and CDR2 SYGVKD. The ends lost 5 bases at V and 6 bases at J; junction bases unmatched: 4. The CDR3 is CAISPGGGNSPLHF. CDR3 DNA: TGTGCCATCAGTCCAGGGGGAGGTAATTCACCCCTCCACTTT.

This clone was seen a handful of times. The chain combines TRBV19 with TRBJ1-3; D is undetermined. The CDR3 has 13 amino acids. With 5 bases removed from V and 0 bases from J, the gap between germline ends came to 5 bases. Germline CDR1 and CDR2: LNHDA and SQIVND (reference sequence). The CDR3 DNA follows: TGTGCCAGTAGTTATCTCTCTGGAAACACCATATATTTT. Translating it yields CASSYLSGNTIYF. Full variable domain (outside the CDR3, taken from reference TRBV19 and TRBJ1-3): DGGITQSPKYLFRKEGQNVTLSCEQNLNHDAMYWYRQDPGQGLRLIYYSQIVNDFQKGDIAEGYSVSREKKESFPLTVTSAQKNPTAFYLCASSYLSGNTIYFGEGSWLTVV.

This sequence joins TRBV6-5 and TRBJ2-1; TRBD2 might be the D (5 bases). The germline V gene encodes CDR1 MNHEY and CDR2 SVGAGI. CDR3 length: 13 residues. V was clipped by 8 bases and J by 9 bases, with 17 bases between them. The CDR3 spells CASGSAAGGEQFF. Written as DNA, the CDR3 is TGTGCCAGCGGATCCGCGGCAGGAGGTGAGCAGTTCTTC.

V and J are TRBV10-3 and TRBJ2-6; possibly TRBD1 or TRBD2 for D (5 bases each). This CDR3 comprises 14 residues. The V end was cut by 4 bases, the J end by 4 bases, with 8 bases between. The V gene's germline CDR1 is ENHRY and CDR2 SYGVKD. The CDR3 coding sequence is TGTGCCATCAGTGCGGGGACCGGGGCCAACGTCCTGACTTTC. It specifies CAISAGTGANVLTF.

V usage is TRBV11-2 and J usage is TRBJ1-1; 8 nucleotides match TRBD1. The germline gives CDR1 SGHAT, CDR2 FQNNGV. Trimming at V came to 4 bases and at J to 8 bases, leaving 24 bases not matched to a gene. The CDR3 totals 19 residues. The CDR3: CASSYNRAKISQGAAEAFF. CDR3 DNA: TGTGCCAGCAGCTATAACAGGGCCAAAATTTCGCAGGGGGCGGCGGAAGCTTTCTTT.

The chain employs TRBV19 and TRBJ2-3, with TRBD1 matching over 9 bases. V lost 5 bases and J lost 4; bases outside the gene matches: 10. Germline values: CDR1 LNHDA, CDR2 SQIVND (reference sequence). The CDR3 extends over 16 amino acids. The CDR3 coding sequence is TGTGCCAGTAGTTCGCCCACAGGGGGCATCGCAGATACGCAGTATTTT. Its protein product is CASSSPTGGIADTQYF.

V usage is TRBV5-4 and J usage is TRBJ1-5; D gene unclear. Per the germline V gene, CDR1 is SGHNT and CDR2 is YYREEE (reference sequence). The CDR3 spans 15 residues. V was cut by 4 bases and J by 1 base, with 12 bases left in between. The CDR3 spells CASSPDPNSNQPQHF. The CDR3 nucleotides read TGTGCCAGCAGCCCGGATCCCAACAGCAATCAGCCCCAGCATTTT.

The chain has TRBV7-2 and TRBJ2-1; the match to TRBD2 covers 11 bases. Trimming took 0 bases from V and 2 from J; bases not matched to a gene: 3. This CDR3 has 17 residues. CDR1 is SGHTA and CDR2 is FQGNSA in the germline V gene. CDR3 amino acids: CASSLAVLAGAYNEQFF. CDR3 coding DNA: TGTGCCAGCAGCTTAGCGGTACTAGCGGGGGCCTACAATGAGCAGTTCTTC.

As DNA, the CDR3 is TGCAGCGTTGGCGACAGGGGGAAAAGACGACAAGAGACCCAGTACTTC. The encoded protein is CSVGDRGKRRQETQYF. The J gene is TRBJ2-5, the V gene TRBV29-1; the match to TRBD1 covers 9 bases. This CDR3 has 16 residues. Germline V gene sequence: CDR1 SQVTM, CDR2 ANQGSEA. V shed 4 bases, J shed 2 bases, and the junction held 11 bases outside the gene matches.

This clone has a handful of counts. This sequence joins TRBV19 and TRBJ1-2; D is possibly TRBD1 (6 bases). Trimming left V 6 bases short and J 5 bases short, with 10 bases between. The CDR3 extends over 12 amino acids. CDR1 is LNHDA and CDR2 is SQIVND in the germline V gene (reference sequence). CDR3 sequence (DNA): TGTGCCAGTAGCCCACAGGGTTATGGCTACACCTTC. It translates to CASSPQGYGYTF.